This T cell receptor (beta chain) was observed in a study of cytomegalovirus exposure and HLA in healthy donors. Study outcomes and limitations: The likely explanation for a cluster of highly shared sequence variants was sequencing artifact. Productive status was seen about 87% or about 30% of the time for most TCR beta V segments in an earlier analysis. Information on immune exposure was restricted to one variable (CMV serostatus).

Notes on this clone: As yet, its antigen is unknown.

60 Vbeta and 13 Jbeta primers were used in PCR. Sequenced by immunoSEQ multiplex PCR; TCRdb stores in-frame clones only, minus some. The table lists 60,000 to 75,000 clones, about 78% of them singletons. This clonotype was obtained from a woman aged 40 to 50 in good health and CMV-seropositive. Sequenced sample: PBMCs.

The CDR3 region is CASSPDRAIRGYTF. CDR3 sequence (DNA): TGCGCCAGCAGCCCGGACAGGGCTATAAGGGGCTACACCTTC. The chain joins TRBV5-1 to TRBJ1-2; 8 bases match TRBD1. This CDR3 region has 14 residues. Germline loops: CDR1 SGHRS, CDR2 YFSETQ. J was trimmed by 8 bases and V by 4 bases; bases with no gene match: 10.